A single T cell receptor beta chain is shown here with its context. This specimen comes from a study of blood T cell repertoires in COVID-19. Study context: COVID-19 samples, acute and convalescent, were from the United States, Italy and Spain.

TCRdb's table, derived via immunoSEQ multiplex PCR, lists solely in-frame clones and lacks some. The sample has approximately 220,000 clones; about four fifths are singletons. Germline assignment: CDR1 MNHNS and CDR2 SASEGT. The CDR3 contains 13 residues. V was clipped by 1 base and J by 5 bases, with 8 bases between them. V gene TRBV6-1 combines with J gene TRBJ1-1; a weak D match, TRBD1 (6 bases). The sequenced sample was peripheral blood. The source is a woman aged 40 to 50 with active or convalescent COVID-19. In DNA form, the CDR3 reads TGTGCCAGCAGTGAAGACAGGGAGACTGAAGCTTTCTTT. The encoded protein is CASSEDRETEAFF.